Shown below are 30 T cell receptor beta chains from a single sample sequenced in a study of T-cell reconstitution after alpha-beta-depleted transplantation in children. Unique molecular identifiers were used to barcode this TCRbeta library. TCRdb reanalysed the PCR reads using MiXCR and keeps one entry per CDR3 protein. Of roughly 170,000 distinct CDR3 sequences detected, approximately 6.6% appear once; the ten largest clones hold roughly 3%. The source material was PBMCs from the stem cell graft donor, sampled from the stem cell graft. These receptors were taken from a human donor who donated a stem cell graft to a child with Wiskott-Aldrich syndrome.

This clonotype was seen ten or more times. The chain joins TRBV9 to TRBJ2-1; D remains unclear. V lost 2 bases and J lost 5, with 11 bases in between. Looked up from germline, CDR1 is SGDLS and CDR2 is YYNGEE. This CDR3 contains 14 residues. The CDR3 bases are TGTGCCAGCAGCGTCGTGGCACAAGACAATGAGCAGTTCTTC. As protein: CASSVVAQDNEQFF.

This clonotype was detected many times. One end of the junction fails to match germline, which may point to a read error. The chain recombines TRBV2 with TRBJ2-1, with D unresolved. Germline lookup yields CDR1 SNHLY and CDR2 FYNNEI. The CDR3 consists of 13 residues. The DNA of the CDR3 is TGTGCCAGCACCGTTAGCCCTGTCGAAAGTAAGGTCTTC. It translates to CASTVSPVESKVF.

This clonotype has at least ten counts. The chain uses TRBV20-1 and TRBJ2-2; D gene ambiguous. In germline, CDR1 is DFQATT, CDR2 SNEGSKA (reference sequence). The CDR3 has 11 residues. V shed 4 bases and J shed 4 bases, with 4 bases lying between them. The chain's CDR3 is CSAMGTGELFF. The CDR3 bases are TGCAGTGCTATGGGCACCGGGGAGCTGTTTTTT.

This clonotype was found many times. The chain couples TRBV16 to TRBJ1-5; D unresolved. This CDR3 spans 12 amino acids. V shed 0 bases and J shed 16 bases, with 13 bases lying between them. Germline-derived CDR1 and CDR2 are KGHSY and FQNENV. DNA for the CDR3: TGTGCCAGCAGCCAATCAGCCCGCCGCGTACATTTT. Protein: CASSQSARRVHF.

This clonotype was recorded many times. The genes are TRBV7-2 and TRBJ1-6; TRBD1 matches 8 bases. CDR3 size: 15 residues. V lost 1 base and J lost 6; bases outside the gene matches: 2. Germline values: CDR1 SGHTA, CDR2 FQGNSA. The CDR3 loop reads CASSLGQGRNSPLHF. Here the CDR3 DNA reads TGTGCCAGCAGCTTAGGACAGGGGCGTAATTCACCCCTCCACTTT.

This clonotype was recorded many times. The rearrangement joins TRBV5-1 to TRBJ2-7; possibly TRBD2 for D (6 bases). Germline CDR1 and CDR2: SGHRS and YFSETQ. There are 14 residues in the CDR3. V was shortened by 4 bases and J by 7 bases, with 18 bases between the two germline ends. In DNA form, the CDR3 reads TGCGCCAGCAGCCTTATCACGGGAGCTGAGGAGCAGTACTTC. Amino acid sequence: CASSLITGAEEQYF.

This clonotype was observed a handful of times. The rearrangement links TRBV20-1 to TRBJ2-4, with 8 bases identical to TRBD1. CDR1 DFQATT and CDR2 SNEGSKA come from the germline V gene (reference sequence). This CDR3 has 14 residues. The ends lost 4 bases at V and 3 bases at J; junction bases unmatched: 5. CDR3 in DNA: TGCAGTGCTAAAGACAGGGGCGTCAAAAACATTCAGTACTTC. Its protein is CSAKDRGVKNIQYF.

This clonotype was seen at least ten times. This chain uses TRBV12-3 or TRBV12-4 with TRBJ2-2; 8 bases are a match to TRBD2. The CDR3 spans 17 residues. Trimming took 2 bases from V and 7 from J; bases not matched to a gene: 12. CDR3 in amino acids: CASSLLSGGGHGGELFF. The CDR3 DNA sequence: TGTGCCAGCAGTTTACTATCCGGGGGGGGCCATGGCGGGGAGCTGTTTTTT.

In this sample, this clonotype turned up many times. The chain recombines TRBV4-3 with TRBJ2-1; 8 nucleotides line up with TRBD1. The V segment lost 2 bases and the J segment 3 bases; nucleotides outside the gene matches: 9. There are 17 residues in the CDR3. Germline V lookup: CDR1 LGHNA, CDR2 YSLEER. The CDR3 sequence is CASSQHSGRGLYNEQFF. DNA for the CDR3: TGCGCCAGCAGCCAACACTCCGGCAGGGGGCTCTACAATGAGCAGTTCTTC.

The J gene is TRBJ2-5, the V gene TRBV19; D unclear. Trimming cost V 5 bases and J 5 bases, with 21 bases left between them. CDR3 length equals 16 residues. Germline assignment: CDR1 LNHDA and CDR2 SQIVND (reference sequence). This chain's CDR3 is CASSPRMTARSETQYF. The CDR3 region has the DNA TGTGCCAGTAGTCCGCGGATGACTGCCCGGTCTGAGACCCAGTACTTC.

This clonotype was counted at least ten times. V is TRBV24-1 and J is TRBJ2-3; 7 bases match TRBD1. The CDR3 runs 15 residues. With 7 bases clipped from V and 0 bases from J, the junction kept 6 bases outside the gene matches. Germline CDR1 and CDR2: KGHDR and SFDVKD. As DNA, the CDR3 is TGTGCCACCAGAGAGGGACAGTCTAGCACAGATACGCAGTATTTT. Its protein product is CATREGQSSTDTQYF.

This clonotype was counted ten times or more. The chain is built from TRBV20-1 and TRBJ2-7, with 8 bases that match TRBD2. The CDR3 is made up of 15 amino acids. Unmatched junction bases numbered 14, after V lost 6 bases and J lost 4 bases. Germline V lookup: CDR1 DFQATT, CDR2 SNEGSKA (reference sequence). CDR3 coding DNA: TGCAGTGCCATCCAGTCCCCAGCGGGAGATTACGAGCAGTACTTC. The encoded protein is CSAIQSPAGDYEQYF.

This clonotype was detected a few times. This sequence joins TRBV20-1 and TRBJ1-1; unclear D gene. From germline, CDR1 is DFQATT and CDR2 SNEGSKA (reference sequence). V was shortened by 4 bases and J by 1 base, with 4 bases between the two germline ends. The CDR3 has 11 amino acids. CDR3 bases: TGCAGTGCTACCTCGAACACTGAAGCTTTCTTT. It specifies CSATSNTEAFF.

The rearrangement joins TRBV4-1 to TRBJ2-1; 11 positions match TRBD2. Germline assignment: CDR1 MGHRA and CDR2 YSYEKL. The CDR3 runs to 16 residues. Trimming took 3 bases from V and 2 from J; bases not matched to a gene: 3. CDR3 amino acids: CASSHLTSGTYNEQFF. The CDR3 DNA follows: TGCGCCAGCAGCCACCTGACTAGCGGGACCTACAATGAGCAGTTCTTC.

In its sample, this clonotype was seen many times. The gene calls are TRBV29-1 and TRBJ2-1; D is possibly TRBD1 or TRBD2 (5 bases each). V lost 6 bases and J lost 2, with 14 bases in between. Germline lookup yields CDR1 SQVTM and CDR2 ANQGSEA. The CDR3 has 14 residues. As DNA, the CDR3 is TGCAGCGTCGGAAGGGACCAGACCTACAATGAGCAGTTCTTC. The encoded protein is CSVGRDQTYNEQFF.

The table lists this clonotype with many counts. The chain combines TRBV5-1 with TRBJ2-5; D is uncertain. In germline, CDR1 is SGHRS, CDR2 YFSETQ. V was cut by 1 base and J by 4 bases, with 11 bases left in between. The CDR3 is 14 residues long. The CDR3 nucleotides are TGCGCCAGCAGCTTGTATCAGGAAGGAGAGACCCAGTACTTC. It translates to CASSLYQEGETQYF.

This clonotype was observed at least ten times. The gene calls are TRBV29-1 and TRBJ1-2; D remains ambiguous. The CDR3 sequence is 14 residues long. Per the germline V gene, CDR1 is SQVTM and CDR2 is ANQGSEA. V was shortened by 3 bases and J by 6 bases, with 17 bases between the two germline ends. For the CDR3, the DNA is TGCAGCGTTGACGCTTTTAAGGGTGCCGATGGCTACACCTTC. Amino acid sequence: CSVDAFKGADGYTF. The entire variable domain, with the rest obtained from reference TRBV29-1 and TRBJ1-2, is as follows: SAVISQKPSRDICQRGTSLTIQCQVDSQVTMMFWYRQQPGQSLTLIATANQGSEATYESGFVIDKFPISRPNLTFSTLTVSNMSPEDSSIYLCSVDAFKGADGYTFGSGTRLTVV.

This clonotype was recorded many times. This rearrangement joins TRBV27 to TRBJ1-5, with D perhaps TRBD1 (6 bases). V lost 4 bases and J 5 bases, leaving 12 bases between the germline ends. This CDR3 region has 14 residues. In germline, CDR1 is MNHEY, CDR2 SMNVEV (reference sequence). The CDR3 spells CASSSLQGDQPQHF. The DNA of the CDR3 is TGTGCCAGCAGTTCTCTACAGGGAGATCAGCCCCAGCATTTT.

The table lists this clonotype with a few counts. This chain uses TRBV27 with TRBJ1-4, with TRBD1 as a possible D gene (6 bases). The V gene lost 5 bases and the J gene lost 9 bases, with 19 bases spanning the gap. Germline CDR1 is MNHEY and CDR2 is SMNVEV (reference sequence). The CDR3 has 15 residues. CDR3: CASSPRAGDPQKLFF. The CDR3 nucleotides are TGTGCCAGCAGTCCCCGGGCAGGGGATCCCCAAAAACTGTTTTTT. The full variable domain, in which reference TRBV27 and TRBJ1-4 provide the parts outside the CDR3, is EAQVTQNPRYLITVTGKKLTVTCSQNMNHEYMSWYRQDPGLGLRQIYYSMNVEVTDKGDVPEGYKVSRKEKRNFPLILESPSPNQTSLYFCASSPRAGDPQKLFFGSGTQLSVL.

This clonotype was seen many times. V usage is TRBV20-1 and J usage is TRBJ2-7; 7 nucleotides agree with TRBD2. The CDR3 is 13 residues long. Germline assignment: CDR1 DFQATT and CDR2 SNEGSKA (reference sequence). The ends lost 5 bases at V and 2 bases at J; junction bases unmatched: 6. In DNA form, the CDR3 reads TGCAGTGCTGAGAGCGGGATCGCCTACGAGCAGTACTTC. This codes for CSAESGIAYEQYF.

This clonotype was seen at least ten times. The V and J genes are TRBV5-5 and TRBJ2-2; D unresolved. Germline loops: CDR1 SGHKS, CDR2 YYEKEE (reference sequence). The CDR3 loop spans 15 amino acids. V was cut by 0 bases and J by 2 bases, with 8 bases left in between. The CDR3 sequence: CASSLVQINTGELFF. The CDR3 nucleotides are TGTGCCAGCAGCTTGGTCCAGATTAACACCGGGGAGCTGTTTTTT.

The rearrangement joins TRBV7-9 to TRBJ2-2; 8 bases fit TRBD2. The CDR3 loop spans 16 amino acids. Germline V gene data show CDR1 as SEHNR and CDR2 as FQNEAQ (reference sequence). J lost 6 bases, V lost 4 bases, and 10 bases had no gene match. The CDR3 region is CASSSDAGRAAGELFF. As DNA, the CDR3 is TGTGCCAGCAGCTCCGACGCCGGGAGGGCTGCCGGGGAGCTGTTTTTT.

This clonotype was seen at least ten times. The chain combines TRBV25-1 with TRBJ1-2; tentative D call: TRBD1 (5 bases). Trimming removed 8 bases from V and 5 bases from J, with 21 bases in between. Germline lookup yields CDR1 MGHDK and CDR2 SYGVNS. The CDR3 runs to 15 residues. CDR3 nucleotides: TGTGCCAGCGGCAGCGGAAGGGGAATCGCATATGGCTACACCTTC. This gives the protein CASGSGRGIAYGYTF.

The gene calls are TRBV7-2 and TRBJ2-5, with D perhaps assigned TRBD1 or TRBD2 (5 bases each). The ends were cut back, 5 bases at V and 1 base at J, with 11 bases in the middle. The CDR3 is 14 residues long. CDR1 and CDR2 (germline): SGHTA, FQGNSA. The CDR3 region is CASSPPGPQETQYF. CDR3 coding DNA: TGTGCCAGCAGCCCGCCGGGACCCCAAGAGACCCAGTACTTC.

This clonotype was seen many times. The chain recombines TRBV7-2 with TRBJ2-7; D gene uncertain. V was shortened by 1 base and J by 9 bases, with 7 bases between the two germline ends. This CDR3 is 11 amino acids long. CDR1 and CDR2 from the germline V gene are SGHTA and FQGNSA. CDR3: CASSLEVWQYF. CDR3 coding DNA: TGTGCCAGCAGCTTAGAAGTGTGGCAGTACTTC.

This clonotype was seen many times. This chain joins TRBV12-3 or TRBV12-4 and TRBJ1-1; no clear D gene. This CDR3 comprises 14 residues. V shed 8 bases and J shed 0 bases, with 13 bases lying between them. CDR3 coding DNA: TGTGCCAGCGCTCCAAGCGCCCTGAACACTGAAGCTTTCTTT. This sequence encodes CASAPSALNTEAFF.

V gene TRBV30 combines with J gene TRBJ2-5, with unresolved D. The CDR3 has 13 amino acids. CDR1 is GTSNPN and CDR2 is SVGIG in the germline V gene (reference sequence). V lost 5 bases to trimming and J lost 2 bases, with 12 bases between them. In nucleotides, the CDR3 is TGTGCCTGGTACGGGCTCTCACAAGAGACCCAGTACTTC. As protein: CAWYGLSQETQYF.

This clonotype was observed at least ten times. The chain has TRBV5-1 and TRBJ2-7, with 7 bases aligning to TRBD1. The CDR3 totals 14 residues. The germline gives CDR1 SGHRS, CDR2 YFSETQ. V lost 0 bases, J lost 6 bases, and 6 bases stayed unmatched. CDR3: CASSLAEQGTEQYF. CDR3 nucleotide sequence: TGCGCCAGCAGCTTGGCCGAACAGGGGACCGAGCAGTACTTC.

This clonotype was counted many times. The rearrangement joins TRBV6-5 to TRBJ2-1, with D possibly TRBD1 on 6 matching bases. The CDR3 loop spans 15 amino acids. Trimming took off 0 bases at V and 2 bases at J, with 8 bases between the two ends. The germline V gene encodes CDR1 MNHEY and CDR2 SVGAGI. Here the CDR3 reads CASSYSGTPYNEQFF. CDR3 DNA: TGTGCCAGCAGTTACTCCGGGACACCCTACAATGAGCAGTTCTTC.

This clonotype was counted ten times or more. This chain links TRBV7-6 with TRBJ2-7; 9 bases agree with TRBD1. CDR3 length: 18 residues. Germline values: CDR1 SGHVS, CDR2 FNYEAQ. With V trimmed by 4 bases and J by 5 bases, 18 bases remained unmatched. CDR3 loop: CASSSPITQTGGIDEQYF. The CDR3 nucleotides read TGTGCCAGCAGCTCCCCAATTACCCAGACAGGGGGAATCGACGAGCAGTACTTC.